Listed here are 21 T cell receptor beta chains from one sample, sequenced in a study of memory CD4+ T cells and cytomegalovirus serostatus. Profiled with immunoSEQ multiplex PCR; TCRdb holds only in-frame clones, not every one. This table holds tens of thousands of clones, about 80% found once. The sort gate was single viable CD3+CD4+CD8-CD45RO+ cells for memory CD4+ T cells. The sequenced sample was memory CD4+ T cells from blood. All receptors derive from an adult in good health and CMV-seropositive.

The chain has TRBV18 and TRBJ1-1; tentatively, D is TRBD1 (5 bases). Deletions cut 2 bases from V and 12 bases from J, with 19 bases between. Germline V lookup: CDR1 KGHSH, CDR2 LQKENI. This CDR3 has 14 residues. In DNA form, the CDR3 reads TGTGCCAGCTCACCAATAGACGACGGGGGATCACCTTTCTTT. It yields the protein CASSPIDDGGSPFF.

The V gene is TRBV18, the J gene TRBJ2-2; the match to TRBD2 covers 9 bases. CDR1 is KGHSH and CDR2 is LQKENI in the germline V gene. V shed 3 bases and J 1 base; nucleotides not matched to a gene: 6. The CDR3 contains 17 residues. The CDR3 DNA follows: TGTGCCAGCTCACCCCGCCCTAGCGGGGTGAACACCGGGGAGCTGTTTTTT. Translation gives CASSPRPSGVNTGELFF.

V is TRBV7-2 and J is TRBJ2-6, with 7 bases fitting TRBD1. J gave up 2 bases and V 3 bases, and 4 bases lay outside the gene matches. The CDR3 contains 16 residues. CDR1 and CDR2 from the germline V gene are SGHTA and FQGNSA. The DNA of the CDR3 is TGTGCCAGCAGCTTTCGGCAGGGGGCTGGGGCCAACGTCCTGACTTTC. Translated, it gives CASSFRQGAGANVLTF.

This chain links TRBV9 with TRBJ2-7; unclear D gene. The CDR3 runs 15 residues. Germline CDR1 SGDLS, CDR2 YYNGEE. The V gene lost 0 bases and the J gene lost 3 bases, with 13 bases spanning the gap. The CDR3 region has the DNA TGTGCCAGCAGCGTAGCCTCCGCTTCCGGCTACGAGCAGTACTTC. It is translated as CASSVASASGYEQYF.

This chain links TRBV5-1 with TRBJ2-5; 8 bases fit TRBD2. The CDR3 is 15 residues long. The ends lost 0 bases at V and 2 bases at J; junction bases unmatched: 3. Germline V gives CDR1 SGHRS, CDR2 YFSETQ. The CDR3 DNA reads TGCGCCAGCAGCTTGGGACTAGCGCATCAAGAGACCCAGTACTTC. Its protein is CASSLGLAHQETQYF.

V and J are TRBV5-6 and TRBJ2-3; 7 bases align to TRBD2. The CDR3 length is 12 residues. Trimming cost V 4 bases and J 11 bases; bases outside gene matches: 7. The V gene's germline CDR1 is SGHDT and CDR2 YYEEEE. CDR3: CASSRPGLEQYF. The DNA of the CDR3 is TGTGCCAGCAGCCGACCCGGACTAGAGCAGTATTTT.

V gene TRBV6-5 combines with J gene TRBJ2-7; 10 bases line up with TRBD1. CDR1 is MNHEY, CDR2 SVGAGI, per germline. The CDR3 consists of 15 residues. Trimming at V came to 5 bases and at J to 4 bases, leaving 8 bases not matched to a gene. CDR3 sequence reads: CASSPSGGQGYEQYF. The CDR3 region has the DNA TGTGCCAGCAGTCCCTCTGGGGGACAGGGGTACGAGCAGTACTTC.

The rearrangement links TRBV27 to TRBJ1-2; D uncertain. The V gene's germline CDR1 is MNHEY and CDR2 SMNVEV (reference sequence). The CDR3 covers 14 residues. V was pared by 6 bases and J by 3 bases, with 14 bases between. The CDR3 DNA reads TGTGCCAGCAGCCCGGGTAGGGCCGACTATGGCTACACCTTC. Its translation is CASSPGRADYGYTF.

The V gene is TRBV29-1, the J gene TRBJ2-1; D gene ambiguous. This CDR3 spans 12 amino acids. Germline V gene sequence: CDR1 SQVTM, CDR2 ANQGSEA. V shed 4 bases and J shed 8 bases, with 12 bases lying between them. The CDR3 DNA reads TGCAGCGTTGCTGTGACATGGGATGAGCAGTTCTTC. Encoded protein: CSVAVTWDEQFF.

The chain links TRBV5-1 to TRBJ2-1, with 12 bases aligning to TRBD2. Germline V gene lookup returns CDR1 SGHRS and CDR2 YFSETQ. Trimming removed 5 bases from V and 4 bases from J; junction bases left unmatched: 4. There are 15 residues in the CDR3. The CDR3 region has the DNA TGCGCCAGCAGTTGGGGACTAGCGGGTTACAATGAGCAGTTCTTC. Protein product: CASSWGLAGYNEQFF.

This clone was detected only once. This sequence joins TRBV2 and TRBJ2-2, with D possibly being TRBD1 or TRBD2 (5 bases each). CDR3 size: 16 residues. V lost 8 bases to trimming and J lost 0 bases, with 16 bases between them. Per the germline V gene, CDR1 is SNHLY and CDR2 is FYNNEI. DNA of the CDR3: TGTGCCAGCGATCGATTGGGACGAACGAACACCGGGGAGCTGTTTTTT. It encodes CASDRLGRTNTGELFF.

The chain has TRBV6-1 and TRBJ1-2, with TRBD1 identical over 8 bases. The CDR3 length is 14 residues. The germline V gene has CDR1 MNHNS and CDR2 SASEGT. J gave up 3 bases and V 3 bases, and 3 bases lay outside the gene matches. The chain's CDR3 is CASSDTTGDYGYTF. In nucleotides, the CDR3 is TGTGCCAGCAGTGACACGACAGGGGACTATGGCTACACCTTC.

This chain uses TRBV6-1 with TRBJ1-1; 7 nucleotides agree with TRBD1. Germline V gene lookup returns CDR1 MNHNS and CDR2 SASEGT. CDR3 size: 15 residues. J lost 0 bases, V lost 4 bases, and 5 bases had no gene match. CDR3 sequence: CASSATDRLNTEAFF. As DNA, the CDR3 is TGTGCCAGCAGTGCAACGGACAGGCTGAACACTGAAGCTTTCTTT.

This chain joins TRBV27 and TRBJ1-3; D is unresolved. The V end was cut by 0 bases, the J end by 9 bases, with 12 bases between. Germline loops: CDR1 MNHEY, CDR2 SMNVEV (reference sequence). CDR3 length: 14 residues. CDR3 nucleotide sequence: TGTGCCAGCAGTTTATCATGGAGTCAAAGCACCATATATTTT. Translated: CASSLSWSQSTIYF.

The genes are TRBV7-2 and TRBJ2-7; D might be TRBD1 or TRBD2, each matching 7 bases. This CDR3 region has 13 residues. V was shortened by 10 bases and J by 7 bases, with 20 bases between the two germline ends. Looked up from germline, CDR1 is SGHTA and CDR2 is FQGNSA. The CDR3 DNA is TGTGCCACCGCGACCCAGGGGGAGGGGGAGCAGTACGTC. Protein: CATATQGEGEQYV.

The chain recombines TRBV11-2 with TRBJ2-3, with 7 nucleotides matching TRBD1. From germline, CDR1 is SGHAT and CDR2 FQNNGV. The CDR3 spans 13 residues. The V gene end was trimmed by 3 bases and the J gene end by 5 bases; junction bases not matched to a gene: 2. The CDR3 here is CASSLDRRDTQYF. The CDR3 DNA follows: TGTGCCAGCAGCTTGGACAGGAGAGATACGCAGTATTTT.

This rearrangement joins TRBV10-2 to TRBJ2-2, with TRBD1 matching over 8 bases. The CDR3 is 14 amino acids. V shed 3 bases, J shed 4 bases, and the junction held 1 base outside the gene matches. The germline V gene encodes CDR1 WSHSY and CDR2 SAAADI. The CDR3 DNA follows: TGCGCCAGCAGTGAAGGGACAGGCACCGGGGAGCTGTTTTTT. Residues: CASSEGTGTGELFF.

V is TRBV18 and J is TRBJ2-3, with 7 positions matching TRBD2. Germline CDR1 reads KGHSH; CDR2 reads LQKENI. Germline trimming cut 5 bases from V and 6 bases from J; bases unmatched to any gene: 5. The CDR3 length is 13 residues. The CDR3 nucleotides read TGTGCCAGCTCAGCGGGGGTGGATGATACGCAGTATTTT. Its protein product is CASSAGVDDTQYF.

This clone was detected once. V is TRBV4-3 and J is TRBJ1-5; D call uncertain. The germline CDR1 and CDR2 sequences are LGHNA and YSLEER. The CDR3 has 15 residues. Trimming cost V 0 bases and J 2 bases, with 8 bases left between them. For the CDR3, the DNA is TGCGCCAGCAGCCAAGATTGGTCGGGCAATCAGCCCCAGCATTTT. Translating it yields CASSQDWSGNQPQHF.

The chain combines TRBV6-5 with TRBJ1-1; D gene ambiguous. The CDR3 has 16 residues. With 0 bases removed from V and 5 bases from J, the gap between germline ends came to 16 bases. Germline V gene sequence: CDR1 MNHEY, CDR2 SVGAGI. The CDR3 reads CASSYSRSRSGTEAFF. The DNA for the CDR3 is TGTGCCAGCAGTTACTCGAGAAGCAGATCGGGGACTGAAGCTTTCTTT.

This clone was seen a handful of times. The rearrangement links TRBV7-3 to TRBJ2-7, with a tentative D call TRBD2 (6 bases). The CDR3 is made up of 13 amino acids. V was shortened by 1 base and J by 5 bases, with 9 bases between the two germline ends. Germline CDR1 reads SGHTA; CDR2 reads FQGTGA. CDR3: CASSLNRENEQYF. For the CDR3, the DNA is TGTGCCAGCAGCTTAAATCGGGAGAACGAGCAGTACTTC.